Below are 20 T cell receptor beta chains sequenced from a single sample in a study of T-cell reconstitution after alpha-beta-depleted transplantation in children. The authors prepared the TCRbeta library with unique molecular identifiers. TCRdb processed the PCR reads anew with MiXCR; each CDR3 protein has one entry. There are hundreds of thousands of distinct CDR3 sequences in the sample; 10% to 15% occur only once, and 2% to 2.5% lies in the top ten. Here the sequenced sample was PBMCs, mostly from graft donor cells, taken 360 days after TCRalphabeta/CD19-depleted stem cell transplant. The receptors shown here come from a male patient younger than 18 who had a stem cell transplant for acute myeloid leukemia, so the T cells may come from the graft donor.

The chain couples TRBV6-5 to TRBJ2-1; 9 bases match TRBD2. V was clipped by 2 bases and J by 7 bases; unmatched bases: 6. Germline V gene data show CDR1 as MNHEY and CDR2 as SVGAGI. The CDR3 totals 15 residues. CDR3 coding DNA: TGTGCCAGCAGTTACGGTACTAGCGGGCTTAATGAGCAGTTCTTC. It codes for CASSYGTSGLNEQFF.

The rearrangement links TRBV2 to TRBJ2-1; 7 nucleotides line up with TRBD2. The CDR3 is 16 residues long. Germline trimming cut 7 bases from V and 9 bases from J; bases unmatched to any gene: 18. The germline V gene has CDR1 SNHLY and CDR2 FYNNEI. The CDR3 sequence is CASIPLGGREVGEQFF. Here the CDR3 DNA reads TGTGCCAGCATTCCCCTCGGGGGGAGGGAAGTGGGTGAGCAGTTCTTC.

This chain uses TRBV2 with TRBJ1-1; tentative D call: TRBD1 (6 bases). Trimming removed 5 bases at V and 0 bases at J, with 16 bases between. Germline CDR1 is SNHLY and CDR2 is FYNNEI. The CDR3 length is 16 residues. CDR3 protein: CASSFGQTLMNTEAFF. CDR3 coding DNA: TGTGCCAGCAGTTTTGGACAGACCCTTATGAACACTGAAGCTTTCTTT.

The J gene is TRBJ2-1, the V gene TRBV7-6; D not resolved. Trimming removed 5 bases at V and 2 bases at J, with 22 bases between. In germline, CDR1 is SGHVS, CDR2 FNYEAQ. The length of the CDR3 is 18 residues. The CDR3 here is CASSHPRVLDSPYNEQFF. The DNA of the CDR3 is TGTGCCAGCAGCCACCCAAGGGTGCTAGACTCCCCCTACAATGAGCAGTTCTTC.

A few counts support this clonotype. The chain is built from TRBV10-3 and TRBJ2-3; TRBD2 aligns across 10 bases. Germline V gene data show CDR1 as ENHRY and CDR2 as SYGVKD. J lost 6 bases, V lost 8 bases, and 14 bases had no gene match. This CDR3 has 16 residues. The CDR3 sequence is CAIESSGSLGQDTQYF. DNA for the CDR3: TGTGCCATCGAGTCTAGCGGGAGCCTGGGCCAGGATACGCAGTATTTT.

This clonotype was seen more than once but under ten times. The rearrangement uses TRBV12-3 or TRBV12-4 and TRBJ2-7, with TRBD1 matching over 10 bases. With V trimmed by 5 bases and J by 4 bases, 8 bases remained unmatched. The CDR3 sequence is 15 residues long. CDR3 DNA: TGTGCCAGCAGTCGGGACAGGGGCCCTCAATACGAGCAGTACTTC. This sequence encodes CASSRDRGPQYEQYF.

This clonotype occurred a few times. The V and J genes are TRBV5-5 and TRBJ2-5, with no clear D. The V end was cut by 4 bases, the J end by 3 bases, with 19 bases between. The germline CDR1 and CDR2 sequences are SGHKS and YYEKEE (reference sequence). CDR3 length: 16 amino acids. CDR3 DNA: TGTGCCAGCAGCGGCGCAGATAACCAGAAAGAAGAGACCCAGTACTTC. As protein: CASSGADNQKEETQYF.

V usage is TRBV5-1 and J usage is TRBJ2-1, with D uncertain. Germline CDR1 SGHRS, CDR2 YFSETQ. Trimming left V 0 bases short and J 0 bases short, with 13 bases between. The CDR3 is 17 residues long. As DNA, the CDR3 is TGCGCCAGCAGCTTGGCCCCCCTATCGAGCTCCTACAATGAGCAGTTCTTC. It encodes CASSLAPLSSSYNEQFF.

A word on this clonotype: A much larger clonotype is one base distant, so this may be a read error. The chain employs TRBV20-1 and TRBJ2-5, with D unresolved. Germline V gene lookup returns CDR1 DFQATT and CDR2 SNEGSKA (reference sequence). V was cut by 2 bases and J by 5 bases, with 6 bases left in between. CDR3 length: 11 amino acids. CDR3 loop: CSARFGETQYF. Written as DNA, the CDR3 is TGCAGTGCTAGATTCGGGGAGACCCAGTACTTC.

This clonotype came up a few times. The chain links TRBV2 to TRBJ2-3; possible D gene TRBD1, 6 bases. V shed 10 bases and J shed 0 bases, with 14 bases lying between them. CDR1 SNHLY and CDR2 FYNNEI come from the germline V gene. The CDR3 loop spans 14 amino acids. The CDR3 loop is CATKDSFSTDTQYF. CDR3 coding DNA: TGTGCCACCAAGGACAGTTTTAGCACAGATACGCAGTATTTT.

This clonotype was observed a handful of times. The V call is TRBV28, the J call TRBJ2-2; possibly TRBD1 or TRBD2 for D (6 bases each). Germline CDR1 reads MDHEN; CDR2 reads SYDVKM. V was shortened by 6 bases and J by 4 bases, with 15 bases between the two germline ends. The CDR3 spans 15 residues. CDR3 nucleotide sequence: TGTGCCAGCAGGGGGGGCCGTCCTATCACCGGGGAGCTGTTTTTT. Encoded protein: CASRGGRPITGELFF.

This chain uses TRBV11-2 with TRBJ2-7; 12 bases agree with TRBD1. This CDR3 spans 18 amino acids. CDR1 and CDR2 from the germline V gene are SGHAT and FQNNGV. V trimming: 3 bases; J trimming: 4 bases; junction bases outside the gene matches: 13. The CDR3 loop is CASSFTSLRDRGLYEQYF. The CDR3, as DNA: TGTGCCAGCAGCTTTACCTCGCTCCGGGACAGGGGGCTGTACGAGCAGTACTTC.

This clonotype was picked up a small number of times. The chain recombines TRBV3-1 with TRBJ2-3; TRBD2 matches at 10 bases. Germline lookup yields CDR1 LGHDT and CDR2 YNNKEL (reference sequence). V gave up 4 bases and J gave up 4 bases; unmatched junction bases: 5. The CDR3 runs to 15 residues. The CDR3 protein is CASSRWTSGSDTQYF. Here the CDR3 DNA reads TGTGCCAGCAGCCGTTGGACTAGCGGATCAGATACGCAGTATTTT.

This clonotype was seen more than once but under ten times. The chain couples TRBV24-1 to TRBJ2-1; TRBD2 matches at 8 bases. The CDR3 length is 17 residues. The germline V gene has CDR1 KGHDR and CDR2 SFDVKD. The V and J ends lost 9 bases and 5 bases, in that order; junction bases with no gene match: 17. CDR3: CATLAKCGRKLNNEQFF. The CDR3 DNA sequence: TGTGCCACCCTTGCCAAGTGCGGGAGGAAGCTAAACAATGAGCAGTTCTTC.

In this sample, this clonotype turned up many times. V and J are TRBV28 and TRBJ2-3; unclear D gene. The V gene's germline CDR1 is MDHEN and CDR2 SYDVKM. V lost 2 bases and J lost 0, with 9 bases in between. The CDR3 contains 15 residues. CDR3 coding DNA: TGTGCCAGCAGTTTAGGATTAGCTAGCACAGATACGCAGTATTTT. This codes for CASSLGLASTDTQYF.

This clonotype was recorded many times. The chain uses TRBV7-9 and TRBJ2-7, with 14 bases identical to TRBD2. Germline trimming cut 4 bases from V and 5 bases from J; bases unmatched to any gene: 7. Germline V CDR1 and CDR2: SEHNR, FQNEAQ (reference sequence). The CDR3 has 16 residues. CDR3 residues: CASSSGTSGSLDEQYF. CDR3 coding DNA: TGTGCCAGCAGCTCTGGGACTAGCGGGAGTTTGGACGAGCAGTACTTC.

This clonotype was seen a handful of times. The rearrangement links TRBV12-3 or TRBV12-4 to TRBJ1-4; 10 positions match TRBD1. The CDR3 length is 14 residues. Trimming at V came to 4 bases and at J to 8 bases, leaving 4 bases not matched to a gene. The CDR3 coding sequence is TGTGCCAGCAGTTGGGACAGGGGAAGAGAAAAACTGTTTTTT. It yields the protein CASSWDRGREKLFF.

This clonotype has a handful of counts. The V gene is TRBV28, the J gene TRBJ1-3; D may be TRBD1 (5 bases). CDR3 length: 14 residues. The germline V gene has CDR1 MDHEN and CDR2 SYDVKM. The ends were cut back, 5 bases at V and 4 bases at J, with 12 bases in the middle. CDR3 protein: CASSRRVRGNTIYF. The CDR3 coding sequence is TGTGCCAGCAGTCGCAGGGTACGCGGAAACACCATATATTTT.

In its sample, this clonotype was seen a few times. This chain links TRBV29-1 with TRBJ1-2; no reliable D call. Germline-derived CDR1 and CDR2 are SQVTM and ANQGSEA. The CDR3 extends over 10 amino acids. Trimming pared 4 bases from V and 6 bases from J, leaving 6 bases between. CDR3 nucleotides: TGCAGCGTTGGAGGGAATGGCTACACCTTC. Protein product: CSVGGNGYTF.

The CDR3 here is CSAQPGQGQNIQYF. The CDR3 DNA is TGCAGTGCTCAGCCGGGACAGGGCCAAAACATTCAGTACTTC. The chain joins TRBV20-1 to TRBJ2-4; 9 bases match TRBD1. Unmatched junction bases numbered 7, after V lost 5 bases and J lost 5 bases. This CDR3 spans 14 amino acids. CDR1 DFQATT and CDR2 SNEGSKA come from the germline V gene (reference sequence).